These 29 T cell receptor beta chains were sequenced from one sample in a study of blood T cell repertoires in COVID-19. Sequencing used immunoSEQ multiplex PCR; TCRdb keeps in-frame clones, though not all of them. The sample lists fewer than 120,000 clones; about 75% were seen once. Sequencing was carried out using peripheral blood. The receptors come from a woman aged 80 or over with active or convalescent COVID-19.

This clone has only one observation. The same CDR3 arises from other DNA sequences in this sample as well. This chain uses TRBV5-1 with TRBJ2-1, with 11 bases aligning to TRBD2. From germline, CDR1 is SGHRS and CDR2 YFSETQ. V shed 6 bases and J 4 bases; nucleotides not matched to a gene: 3. The CDR3 consists of 14 residues. The CDR3 nucleotides read TGCGCCAGCACCTTAGCGGGAGGGTACAATGAGCAGTTCTTC. Encoded protein: CASTLAGGYNEQFF. The full variable domain, with the rest looked up from reference TRBV5-1 and TRBJ2-1, is KAGVTQTPRYLIKTRGQQVTLSCSPISGHRSVSWYQQTPGQGLQFLFEYFSETQRNKGNFPGRFSGRQFSNSRSEMNVSTLELGDSALYLCASTLAGGYNEQFFGPGTRLTVL.

The rearrangement uses TRBV5-5 and TRBJ1-4; 7 bases fit TRBD1. Germline CDR1 SGHKS, CDR2 YYEKEE (reference sequence). The ends lost 0 bases at V and 3 bases at J; junction bases unmatched: 2. CDR3 length equals 15 residues. CDR3 nucleotides: TGTGCCAGCAGCTTGGTCAGGGGGGCTAATGAAAAACTGTTTTTT. It encodes CASSLVRGANEKLFF. Using reference TRBV5-5 and TRBJ1-4 for the parts outside the CDR3, the full variable domain is DAGVTQSPTHLIKTRGQQVTLRCSPISGHKSVSWYQQVLGQGPQFIFQYYEKEERGRGNFPDRFSARQFPNYSSELNVNALLLGDSALYLCASSLVRGANEKLFFGSGTQLSVL.

This chain uses TRBV2 with TRBJ2-7; 9 bases are shared with TRBD1. V was clipped by 3 bases and J by 0 bases; unmatched bases: 3. This CDR3 spans 15 amino acids. The germline gives CDR1 SNHLY, CDR2 FYNNEI. The CDR3 loop is CASSDGTGNSYEQYF. The CDR3 coding sequence is TGTGCCAGCAGTGATGGGACAGGGAACTCCTACGAGCAGTACTTC.

The V and J genes are TRBV11-2 and TRBJ2-5, with 13 bases aligning to TRBD2. CDR1 and CDR2 (germline): SGHAT, FQNNGV. V trimming: 2 bases; J trimming: 2 bases; junction bases outside the gene matches: 5. The CDR3 is 17 residues long. The CDR3: CASSLKGTSGIQETQYF. Here the CDR3 DNA reads TGTGCCAGCAGCTTAAAAGGGACTAGCGGGATACAAGAGACCCAGTACTTC. Complete variable domain (other parts from reference TRBV11-2 and TRBJ2-5): EAGVAQSPRYKIIEKRQSVAFWCNPISGHATLYWYQQILGQGPKLLIQFQNNGVVDDSQLPKDRFSAERLKGVDSTLKIQPAKLEDSAVYLCASSLKGTSGIQETQYFGPGTRLLVL.

This clone has more than one count but fewer than ten. The V gene is TRBV29-1, the J gene TRBJ2-5; maybe TRBD2 (5 bases). V shed 7 bases and J shed 3 bases, with 18 bases lying between them. Germline V gives CDR1 SQVTM, CDR2 ANQGSEA. This CDR3 has 14 amino acids. The CDR3 sequence: CSATPGWLEETQYF. CDR3 bases: TGCAGCGCCACACCGGGGTGGTTAGAAGAGACCCAGTACTTC.

The rearrangement uses TRBV28 and TRBJ1-2; TRBD1 matches at 10 bases. Germline values: CDR1 MDHEN, CDR2 SYDVKM. The CDR3 is 15 residues long. V dropped 6 bases and J dropped 5; count of bases not matched to a gene: 9. The CDR3 DNA reads TGTGCCAGCAGCTCAACGACAGGGGGCGCGTATGGCTACACCTTC. This gives the protein CASSSTTGGAYGYTF.

The chain couples TRBV19 to TRBJ2-1; 11 bases line up with TRBD2. The trim removed 5 bases at V and 7 bases at J, leaving 10 bases unmatched. CDR1 LNHDA and CDR2 SQIVND come from the germline V gene (reference sequence). The CDR3 has 16 residues. In nucleotides, the CDR3 is TGTGCCAGTAGTGATTTCGGGACTAGCGGAACAAATGAGCAGTTCTTC. Its protein product is CASSDFGTSGTNEQFF.

This chain joins TRBV29-1 and TRBJ2-5; 8 bases are a match to TRBD2. The germline V gene has CDR1 SQVTM and CDR2 ANQGSEA. Unmatched junction bases numbered 4, after V lost 2 bases and J lost 5 bases. The CDR3 spans 13 residues. This CDR3 is CSVEPRGGETQYF. CDR3 coding DNA: TGCAGCGTTGAACCCCGGGGGGGGGAGACCCAGTACTTC.

The V and J genes are TRBV19 and TRBJ2-4; 11 nucleotides line up with TRBD2. The V and J ends lost 3 bases and 5 bases, in that order; junction bases with no gene match: 3. The length of the CDR3 is 15 residues. The germline V gene encodes CDR1 LNHDA and CDR2 SQIVND (reference sequence). Written as DNA, the CDR3 is TGTGCCAGTAGTATGCGGACTAGCGGGCAAAACATTCAGTACTTC. It yields the protein CASSMRTSGQNIQYF.

The rearrangement uses TRBV19 and TRBJ2-3, with a weak D call TRBD2 (5 bases). CDR1 is LNHDA and CDR2 is SQIVND in the germline V gene (reference sequence). This CDR3 contains 16 residues. V dropped 7 bases and J dropped 5 bases, with 22 bases sitting between them. For the CDR3, the DNA is TGTGCCAGTACTCTGAATGAGGACTCAACGATAGATACGCAGTATTTT. Its translation: CASTLNEDSTIDTQYF.

V usage is TRBV5-6 and J usage is TRBJ1-2, with 9 bases fitting TRBD1. The CDR3 totals 14 residues. The V gene end was trimmed by 3 bases and the J gene end by 8 bases; junction bases not matched to a gene: 8. Germline V CDR1 and CDR2: SGHDT, YYEEEE. In nucleotides, the CDR3 is TGTGCCAGCAGCTCCCCCGCGGACAGGGGAGGCTACACCTTC. Its protein product is CASSSPADRGGYTF.

Only one count was recorded for this clone. The chain combines TRBV5-1 with TRBJ1-1; 9 bases match TRBD1. CDR3 size: 18 residues. Germline loops: CDR1 SGHRS, CDR2 YFSETQ. The trim removed 1 base at V and 0 bases at J, leaving 10 bases unmatched. This chain's CDR3 is CASSLHPGQGDMNTEAFF. The CDR3 bases are TGCGCCAGCAGCTTGCATCCGGGACAGGGAGACATGAACACTGAAGCTTTCTTT. Using reference TRBV5-1 and TRBJ1-1 for the parts outside the CDR3, the full variable domain is KAGVTQTPRYLIKTRGQQVTLSCSPISGHRSVSWYQQTPGQGLQFLFEYFSETQRNKGNFPGRFSGRQFSNSRSEMNVSTLELGDSALYLCASSLHPGQGDMNTEAFFGQGTRLTVV.

The chain recombines TRBV4-1 with TRBJ2-1; 10 bases align to TRBD2. Germline V gene data show CDR1 as MGHRA and CDR2 as YSYEKL. V dropped 2 bases and J dropped 8; count of bases not matched to a gene: 9. CDR3 size: 16 residues. The CDR3 region is CASSQLGPSGSYEQFF. DNA for the CDR3: TGCGCCAGCAGCCAACTAGGGCCTAGCGGGAGTTATGAGCAGTTCTTC.

The rearrangement links TRBV7-9 to TRBJ1-1; tentatively, D is TRBD1 (5 bases). Germline values: CDR1 SEHNR, CDR2 FQNEAQ (reference sequence). Trimming left V 10 bases short and J 2 bases short, with 14 bases between. This CDR3 region has 13 residues. The CDR3 reads CAIQRGGNTEAFF. CDR3 coding DNA: TGTGCCATCCAGCGGGGGGGAAACACTGAAGCTTTCTTT.

The CDR3 region is CASSVGGGGTGELFF. The CDR3 coding sequence is TGTGCCAGCAGCGTAGGAGGGGGCGGGACCGGGGAGCTGTTTTTT. The chain recombines TRBV9 with TRBJ2-2; the match to TRBD1 covers 7 bases. CDR1 SGDLS and CDR2 YYNGEE come from the germline V gene. V was pared by 0 bases and J by 5 bases, with 4 bases of the junction left unmatched. The CDR3 sequence is 15 residues long.

J is TRBJ2-3 and V is TRBV15, with a possible D match to TRBD1 (5 bases). The CDR3 runs to 16 residues. CDR1 LNHNV and CDR2 YYDKDF come from the germline V gene (reference sequence). Trimming took off 5 bases at V and 0 bases at J, with 15 bases between the two ends. The CDR3 DNA sequence: TGTGCCACCAGCGGACGCAGGGCGACTAGCACAGATACGCAGTATTTT. The encoded protein is CATSGRRATSTDTQYF.

The chain combines TRBV4-1 with TRBJ2-7; 8 nucleotides agree with TRBD2. The junction had 8 bases not matched to a gene; V was cut back by 0 bases and J by 4 bases. Germline V gene data show CDR1 as MGHRA and CDR2 as YSYEKL. CDR3 length: 16 amino acids. The CDR3 region is CASSQDIGTSRYEQYF. The DNA for the CDR3 is TGCGCCAGCAGCCAAGATATCGGGACTAGTAGGTACGAGCAGTACTTC.

The rearrangement joins TRBV6-5 to TRBJ2-7; TRBD2 aligns across 8 bases. V lost 7 bases, J lost 3 bases, and 11 bases stayed unmatched. The CDR3 covers 15 residues. Germline V lookup: CDR1 MNHEY, CDR2 SVGAGI. The CDR3 region is CASTPGSGNYYEQYF. In DNA form, the CDR3 reads TGTGCCAGCACCCCGGGTAGCGGGAATTACTACGAGCAGTACTTC.

The rearrangement uses TRBV27 and TRBJ1-1, with 7 bases identical to TRBD1. The ends lost 4 bases at V and 2 bases at J; junction bases unmatched: 4. This CDR3 has 14 amino acids. Germline CDR1 reads MNHEY; CDR2 reads SMNVEV (reference sequence). This CDR3 reads CASSSRTGNTEAFF. CDR3 nucleotides: TGTGCCAGCAGTTCCCGGACAGGCAACACTGAAGCTTTCTTT.

This chain connects TRBV6-5 to TRBJ2-7, with D unclear. Deletions cut 0 bases from V and 2 bases from J, with 5 bases between. The CDR3 covers 13 residues. Germline values: CDR1 MNHEY, CDR2 SVGAGI. The CDR3 spells CASSYSQAYEQYF. The DNA for the CDR3 is TGTGCCAGCAGTTACTCACAAGCCTACGAGCAGTACTTC.

This clone was found a few times. The chain couples TRBV28 to TRBJ1-1, with 7 bases matching TRBD1. J gave up 4 bases and V 2 bases, and 7 bases lay outside the gene matches. From germline, CDR1 is MDHEN and CDR2 SYDVKM. This CDR3 is built from 15 residues. The CDR3 sequence is CASSLLGRQGTEAFF. The CDR3 DNA is TGTGCCAGCAGTTTACTCGGAAGACAGGGCACTGAAGCTTTCTTT.

The chain couples TRBV4-2 to TRBJ2-1; the match to TRBD2 covers 11 bases. Germline values: CDR1 LGHNA, CDR2 YNFKEQ. The CDR3 runs to 17 residues. Trimming took 1 base from V and 8 from J; bases not matched to a gene: 10. The chain's CDR3 is CASSQAFSSGRSDEQFF. Written as DNA, the CDR3 is TGTGCCAGCAGCCAAGCATTCTCTAGCGGGAGGTCCGATGAGCAGTTCTTC.

This CDR3 is CATSDPRTSGKHTGELFF. CDR3 coding DNA: TGTGCCACCAGTGATCCCCGGACTAGCGGGAAACACACCGGGGAGCTGTTTTTT. This rearrangement joins TRBV24-1 to TRBJ2-2, with 12 bases aligning to TRBD2. This CDR3 region has 18 residues. Germline assignment: CDR1 KGHDR and CDR2 SFDVKD. Trimming at V came to 3 bases and at J to 3 bases, leaving 7 bases not matched to a gene.

The chain combines TRBV2 with TRBJ1-2; 9 bases map to TRBD1. This CDR3 has 18 residues. The V gene's germline CDR1 is SNHLY and CDR2 FYNNEI. The junction had 15 bases not matched to a gene; V was cut back by 6 bases and J by 1 base. The CDR3 nucleotides read TGTGCCAGCAGGGGCTTAATAGGACAGGGGTATTTTAACTATGGCTACACCTTC. Translating it yields CASRGLIGQGYFNYGYTF. Variable domain in full (rest from reference TRBV2 and TRBJ1-2): EPEVTQTPSHQVTQMGQEVILRCVPISNHLYFYWYRQILGQKVEFLVSFYNNEISEKSEIFDDQFSVERPDGSNFTLKIRSTKLEDSAMYFCASRGLIGQGYFNYGYTFGSGTRLTVV.

This clone was counted only a few times. The V and J genes are TRBV12-3 or TRBV12-4 and TRBJ1-1, with 7 bases fitting TRBD1. V shed 6 bases and J 10 bases; nucleotides not matched to a gene: 8. The CDR3 consists of 12 residues. In DNA form, the CDR3 reads TGTGCCAGCAGCCCGAGGGGGCGCCGAGCTTTCTTT. Translation: CASSPRGRRAFF.

The chain is built from TRBV5-1 and TRBJ1-1, with D tentatively TRBD1 (6 bases). The CDR3 contains 15 residues. Trimming stripped 2 bases from V and 0 bases from J, with 11 bases between. In germline, CDR1 is SGHRS, CDR2 YFSETQ. As DNA, the CDR3 is TGCGCCAGCAGCTTTTCCGGGACACTGAACACTGAAGCTTTCTTT. As protein: CASSFSGTLNTEAFF.

The chain combines TRBV28 with TRBJ1-2; D is unclear. Germline V CDR1 and CDR2: MDHEN, SYDVKM. The CDR3 length is 13 residues. Trimming pared 3 bases from V and 4 bases from J, leaving 9 bases between. CDR3 DNA: TGTGCCAGCAGTTTTATTCCCCCCTATGGCTACACCTTC. Translation gives CASSFIPPYGYTF.

This clone was picked up a small number of times. The rearrangement uses TRBV3-1 (or the pseudogene TRBV3-2) and TRBJ1-4; D is uncertain. The CDR3 sequence is 13 residues long. V lost 5 bases to trimming and J lost 4 bases, with 8 bases between them. CDR1 is LGHDT, CDR2 YNNKEL, per germline (reference sequence). This CDR3 reads CASSGRGNEKLFF. Here the CDR3 DNA reads TGTGCCAGCAGCGGCCGCGGTAATGAAAAACTGTTTTTT.

The chain recombines TRBV27 with TRBJ1-5; 11 nucleotides match TRBD1. Germline CDR1 reads MNHEY; CDR2 reads SMNVEV (reference sequence). The CDR3 is 15 residues long. The junction had 5 bases not matched to a gene; V was cut back by 6 bases and J by 4 bases. This CDR3 reads CASRPGTGGNQPQHF. The CDR3 nucleotides are TGTGCCAGCAGGCCAGGGACAGGGGGAAATCAGCCCCAGCATTTT.